The sample holds many counts of the clone carrying this TCR beta chain. These data come from a study of Graves' ophthalmopathy and Graves' hyperthyroidism. The V end lost 0 bases, the J end lost 9 bases, and 11 bases lay between the germline ends. The CDR3 length is 13 residues. Per the germline V gene, CDR1 is ENHRY and CDR2 is SYGVKD. The authors defined stable hyperthyroidism as no ophthalmopathy within 18 months of follow-up. Amplified material comprised TCR beta CDR3 regions derived from RNA transcripts. HTBI-primed RT-PCR formed the first round, and a multiplex PCR formed the second. TCRdb processed the multiplex PCR reads anew with MiXCR; each CDR3 protein has one entry. The top ten clones hold 2.4% of a sample with some 350,000 distinct CDR3 sequences, about 18% of them seen once.

The material sequenced was peripheral blood. This TCR was sampled from an adult woman with stable Graves' hyperthyroidism. The chain links TRBV10-3 to TRBJ1-2; no definite D call. CDR3 in DNA: TGTGCCATCAGTGAGTCAAGGCAGGAGCGCTACACCTTC. Protein: CAISESRQERYTF.